Shown below are 18 T cell receptor beta chains from a single sample sequenced in a study of beta chain features in type 1 diabetes. cDNA synthesis used the whole RNA isolate, giving expressed TCRB sequences. Some clones are missing from TCRdb's copy, which holds only in-frame ones; the method was immunoSEQ multiplex PCR. The sample records hundreds of thousands of clones, roughly a sixth being singletons. What was sequenced was naive CD4+ T cells from blood. The receptors shown here come from a man aged 18 to 29 in good health.

This clone was seen only a few times. The rearrangement uses TRBV7-8 and TRBJ1-3; D is unresolved. Germline CDR1 reads SGHVS; CDR2 reads FQNEAQ. V was pared by 5 bases and J by 2 bases, with 1 base between. This CDR3 has 11 residues. Here the CDR3 DNA reads TGTGCCAGCAGCCCTGGAAACACCATATATTTT. Translated: CASSPGNTIYF.

This chain connects TRBV7-2 to TRBJ1-4; D is undetermined. The CDR3 is made up of 14 amino acids. The V gene's germline CDR1 is SGHTA and CDR2 FQGNSA. V shed 3 bases and J shed 0 bases, with 5 bases lying between them. The CDR3 here is CASSFQATNEKLFF. The CDR3 coding sequence is TGTGCCAGCAGCTTTCAAGCAACTAATGAAAAACTGTTTTTT.

V is TRBV11-1 and J is TRBJ2-5; D may be TRBD1 (5 bases). Looked up from germline, CDR1 is SGHAT and CDR2 is FQDESV (reference sequence). CDR3 length: 13 residues. Trimming pared 2 bases from V and 5 bases from J, leaving 9 bases between. In DNA, the CDR3 is TGTGCCAGCAGCTTACAGGGATACGAGACCCAGTACTTC. This encodes CASSLQGYETQYF.

This clone occurred a few times. This chain uses TRBV18 with TRBJ1-3; D call uncertain. The CDR3 runs to 17 residues. Trimming pared 6 bases from V and 0 bases from J, leaving 18 bases between. Germline CDR1 reads KGHSH; CDR2 reads LQKENI. CDR3 protein: CASSPVGLLSSGNTIYF. The CDR3, as DNA: TGTGCCAGCTCGCCGGTGGGCCTGTTGAGCTCTGGAAACACCATATATTTT.

This clone has only a few counts. The chain employs TRBV6-6 and TRBJ2-7; tentative D call: TRBD2 (5 bases). With 5 bases removed from V and 2 bases from J, the gap between germline ends came to 19 bases. Germline-derived CDR1 and CDR2 are MNHNY and SVGAGI (reference sequence). The CDR3 length is 16 residues. CDR3: CASSPYGRAATYEQYF. The CDR3 DNA reads as TGTGCCAGCAGTCCTTACGGGCGGGCGGCGACCTACGAGCAGTACTTC.

V is TRBV10-3 and J is TRBJ1-2; 7 bases align to TRBD1. This CDR3 comprises 12 residues. The V segment lost 10 bases and the J segment 5 bases; nucleotides outside the gene matches: 7. CDR1 is ENHRY, CDR2 SYGVKD, per germline. This CDR3 reads CATITGEYGYTF. The CDR3 bases are TGTGCCACCATTACAGGGGAATATGGCTACACCTTC.

The CDR3 sequence is CASSLGGIGTQYF. CDR3 sequence (DNA): TGTGCCAGCAGCTTAGGGGGTATCGGGACCCAGTACTTC. The chain links TRBV7-2 to TRBJ2-5, with unresolved D. Germline V gene data show CDR1 as SGHTA and CDR2 as FQGNSA. CDR3 size: 13 residues. V was cut by 1 base and J by 7 bases, with 10 bases left in between.

The V call is TRBV10-3, the J call TRBJ2-2; TRBD2 matches 7 bases. From germline, CDR1 is ENHRY and CDR2 SYGVKD. V lost 0 bases, J lost 4 bases, and 8 bases stayed unmatched. The CDR3 consists of 17 residues. This CDR3 reads CAISESMGRGTTGELFF. The CDR3 DNA follows: TGTGCCATCAGTGAGTCGATGGGGCGGGGGACCACCGGGGAGCTGTTTTTT.

The V gene is TRBV5-1, the J gene TRBJ2-1, with TRBD2 as a possible D gene (5 bases). CDR1 is SGHRS, CDR2 YFSETQ, per germline. Trimming cost V 2 bases and J 5 bases, with 8 bases left between them. The CDR3 length is 13 residues. DNA of the CDR3: TGCGCCAGCAGCTTCGGGGTGGACAATGAGCAGTTCTTC. Translated: CASSFGVDNEQFF.

V usage is TRBV19 and J usage is TRBJ2-3; D possibly corresponds to TRBD1 (6 bases). Trimming removed 2 bases from V and 4 bases from J, with 13 bases in between. The CDR3 runs to 15 residues. Germline assignment: CDR1 LNHDA and CDR2 SQIVND (reference sequence). The CDR3 is CASSIRRGIADTQYF. The DNA for the CDR3 is TGTGCCAGTAGTATAAGAAGGGGGATCGCAGATACGCAGTATTTT.

This clone has a handful of counts. The chain links TRBV11-2 to TRBJ1-3, with D tentatively TRBD1 (5 bases). CDR1 is SGHAT, CDR2 FQNNGV, per germline. The ends were cut back, 1 base at V and 0 bases at J, with 10 bases in the middle. The CDR3 spans 16 residues. The chain's CDR3 is CASSLGGDFSGNTIYF. CDR3 sequence (DNA): TGTGCCAGCAGCTTAGGAGGGGACTTCTCTGGAAACACCATATATTTT.

This chain connects TRBV5-1 to TRBJ2-7, with D tentatively TRBD1 (6 bases). V dropped 4 bases and J dropped 3 bases, with 11 bases sitting between them. The CDR3 is 13 amino acids. Germline V gene sequence: CDR1 SGHRS, CDR2 YFSETQ. Here the CDR3 reads CASSRGQIYEQYF. The CDR3 nucleotides read TGCGCCAGCAGCCGGGGACAAATCTACGAGCAGTACTTC.

The chain links TRBV27 to TRBJ2-7; 8 positions match TRBD1. This CDR3 contains 14 residues. Per the germline V gene, CDR1 is MNHEY and CDR2 is SMNVEV (reference sequence). The J segment lost 7 bases and the V segment lost 5 bases, leaving 10 bases of the junction unmatched. Written as DNA, the CDR3 is TGTGCCAGCAGTGGACAGGGATTATCTGAGGAGCAGTACTTC. Translation: CASSGQGLSEEQYF.

The chain is built from TRBV5-1 and TRBJ2-3, with 9 bases lining up with TRBD1. The germline CDR1 and CDR2 sequences are SGHRS and YFSETQ. Trimming at V came to 4 bases and at J to 4 bases, leaving 7 bases not matched to a gene. The length of the CDR3 is 15 residues. The DNA for the CDR3 is TGCGCCAGCAGCATCGGACAGGGGAACGCAGATACGCAGTATTTT. Translated, it gives CASSIGQGNADTQYF.

This clone was seen only a few times. The gene calls are TRBV4-2 and TRBJ2-5; D might be TRBD2 (6 bases). Deletions cut 6 bases from V and 0 bases from J, with 11 bases between. The length of the CDR3 is 14 residues. Germline V gives CDR1 LGHNA, CDR2 YNFKEQ. CDR3 residues: CASSRGTYQETQYF. The CDR3, as DNA: TGTGCCAGCAGTCGCGGGACGTACCAAGAGACCCAGTACTTC.

This clone showed up just a few times. This rearrangement joins TRBV2 to TRBJ2-1; 7 bases map to TRBD2. Trimming at V came to 2 bases and at J to 10 bases, leaving 5 bases not matched to a gene. CDR3 length: 13 residues. Per germline, CDR1 SNHLY and CDR2 FYNNEI. The CDR3 nucleotides read TGTGCCAGCAGTGAATTCTCTAGCGGAGAGCAGTTCTTC. Its protein product is CASSEFSSGEQFF. Based on the CDR3 plus reference TRBV2 and TRBJ2-1, the full variable domain is EPEVTQTPSHQVTQMGQEVILRCVPISNHLYFYWYRQILGQKVEFLVSFYNNEISEKSEIFDDQFSVERPDGSNFTLKIRSTKLEDSAMYFCASSEFSSGEQFFGPGTRLTVL.

This chain uses TRBV5-4 with TRBJ2-3; 9 bases fit TRBD2. The germline gives CDR1 SGHNT, CDR2 YYREEE (reference sequence). Trimming at V came to 0 bases and at J to 6 bases, leaving 8 bases not matched to a gene. There are 16 residues in the CDR3. The CDR3 DNA sequence: TGTGCCAGCAGCTTGGCCCGGGCTAGCGGGATTGATACGCAGTATTTT. Protein product: CASSLARASGIDTQYF.

The genes are TRBV30 and TRBJ2-3; D is perhaps TRBD1 (6 bases). From germline, CDR1 is GTSNPN and CDR2 SVGIG (reference sequence). Deletions cut 0 bases from V and 3 bases from J, with 10 bases between. This CDR3 has 14 amino acids. The CDR3 DNA is TGTGCCTGGAGTGTTGGGCAGGGGACAGATACGCAGTATTTT. Protein sequence: CAWSVGQGTDTQYF.